This T cell receptor (beta chain) was recovered during a study of cytomegalovirus exposure and HLA in healthy donors. Study outcomes and limitations: Across HLA loci, a later analysis found differing TCR association rates, with DRB1 most and HLA-C fewest.

Germline V CDR1 and CDR2: LGHNA, YNFKEQ. The CDR3 contains 14 residues. Between the trimmed V and J ends, which lost 0 bases and 4 bases, there was a span of 7 bases. PCR involved 60 Vbeta and 13 Jbeta primers. The table came from immunoSEQ multiplex PCR; TCRdb's copy has only in-frame clones and leaves some out. The table has around 140,000 clones, around four fifths seen once. Regarding this clone: Its target is unknown.

Specimen: PBMCs. This clonotype originated in a female donor in good health and CMV-seronegative. This sequence joins TRBV4-2 and TRBJ1-5; tentative D call: TRBD1 (5 bases). The CDR3 loop is CASSQEPGNQPQHF. The CDR3 DNA reads as TGTGCCAGCAGCCAAGAGCCAGGGAATCAGCCCCAGCATTTT.